This entry concerns a single TCR beta chain. The table lists this clone with a count of one. Its antigen target is currently unknown. No per-base quality is available; no much larger clone lies one base away. The data derive from a study of beta chain features in type 1 diabetes listed by TCRdb under 2018. With regard to the full study: Mean age, gender distribution, total cell number and subset yield did not differ between patients and healthy donors. The study compared the TCRB repertoires of sorted circulating CD4+ T cell subsets in recently diagnosed type 1 diabetes patients with those in matched healthy donors. Whereas all 28 donors provided naive and central memory subsets, regulatory and stem cell-like memory subsets were isolated from just 8 patients and roughly eight healthy donors. Across all samples, some 110,000,000 sorted cells were examined, and cell number per subset correlated strongly with RNA yield. Overall results and qualifications from the work: At VDJ recombination sites, type 1 diabetes patients had fewer insertions and more deleted nucleotides, which implies abnormalities in thymic rearrangement. Naive, central memory and regulatory TCRB repertoires appeared more similar among patients than among healthy donors. Because cDNA was sequenced instead of genomic DNA, activated cells with high expression could be over-represented, although the groups did not differ in activation or CD3 levels. HLA sub-analyses involved small numbers of individuals, so any influence of HLA type on TCRB rearrangement remained unresolved. Shorter templates might be favored by PCR, yet because patient and control samples were amplified and corrected together, any such skew would affect both groups equally. In all four CD4+ subsets, TCRB CDR3 length was moderately but significantly shorter in type 1 diabetes patients.

From each donor, a single peripheral blood sample of about 100 mL on average was drawn into heparinised tubes. A BD FACSAria II was used to sort naive, central memory, regulatory and stem cell-like memory CD4+ T cells with a panel that included CD45RO, CCR7, CD25, CD127, CD95 and CD27. Purity was above 98% for every sorted population. PBMCs were separated immediately by Lymphoprep density gradient centrifugation and were stained directly, without being cultured. To minimize batch effects, samples were stained and sorted in pairs, one healthy donor with one patient per experiment. The CDR3 holds 15 amino acids from the cysteine to the phenylalanine. Kept here is only the CDR3 DNA, which spans 45 bases and is read in frame from base 1. Trimming accounts for 3 bases at V and 6 bases at J, while the number of junction bases matched to no gene is 4. CDR1 is given as SGHTA and CDR2 as FQGNSA, both from the germline V gene.

The entire isolated RNA was reverse transcribed using the High Capacity cDNA Reverse Transcription Kit, and thus expressed TCRB transcripts were sequenced. Naive, central memory and regulatory T cell samples underwent deep immunoSEQ sequencing, averaging roughly 3.4 million total reads per sample. Sorted cells were lysed in RLT buffer, and RNA was extracted using DNase-treated RNeasy Micro or Mini kits according to cell number. To prevent cross-contamination, each cell subset was processed individually, whereas patient and healthy donor samples were processed jointly. TCRB sequences were amplified from cDNA with the immunoSEQ multiplex PCR, producing 87-bp fragments spanning the CDR3 region. Amplicons were sequenced on the Illumina HiSeq platform. The source study handled its data this way. Synthetic template baselines were used to correct PCR bias computationally, reads within Hamming distance 2 were collapsed together, and singletons that could not be merged were discarded. Reads were aligned to IMGT to assign V, D and J genes, CDR3 length, and insertions or deletions at six rearrangement sites. Within each subset, clonotype counts were normalized to sorted cell number, and only after that were true diversity and Gini coefficients computed with the tcR R package. Repertoire sharing was quantified using the overlap coefficient calculated on TCRB nucleotide sequences. Not all clones reach the TCRdb copy of this immuneACCESS table, which keeps in-frame sequences only. Checked studies attribute under half of the gap to unresolved V genes and leave the rest unexplained. V and J calls plus clone size are reproduced from that table; the DNA served to infer D and trimming. The sample data list 60,000 to 75,000 clones, and over 50% of these were observed just once. 2% to 2.5% of the sample belongs to the ten largest clones.

The receptor chain draws on TRBV7-2 and TRBJ2-7, and 14 bases in between align with TRBD2. The clonotype comes from a woman younger than 30 in good health. Sequencing used Tregs from blood. The cell subset or site tag for this specimen amounts to: regulatory CD4+ T cells. The CDR3 loop reads CASSLTSGGAGEQYF. The bases are TGTGCCAGCAGCTTGACTAGCGGGGGGGCGGGCGAGCAGTACTTC.